One and the same sample provided the 26 T cell receptor beta chains below, sequenced in a study of cytomegalovirus exposure and HLA in healthy donors. A multiplex PCR was run with 60 Vbeta primers and 13 Jbeta primers. This table comes from immunoSEQ multiplex PCR, and its TCRdb copy is limited to in-frame clones, with some not included. The top ten clones hold more than 0.85% of a sample with fewer than 200,000 clones, roughly 80% of them seen once. The sample was PBMCs. These receptors were obtained from a man aged 30 to 45 in good health and CMV-seronegative.

This sequence joins TRBV29-1 and TRBJ2-2; 8 bases line up with TRBD1. The CDR3 consists of 15 residues. Germline V CDR1 and CDR2: SQVTM, ANQGSEA. V shed 5 bases, J shed 7 bases, and the junction held 12 bases outside the gene matches. In DNA form, the CDR3 reads TGCAGCGTTATCCGAGGGGCAGGGGGCGTCGGGGAGCTGTTTTTT. Translating gives CSVIRGAGGVGELFF.

V usage is TRBV7-3 and J usage is TRBJ2-7; 15 bases line up with TRBD2. CDR1 and CDR2 (germline): SGHTA, FQGTGA. The CDR3 spans 22 residues. Unmatched junction bases numbered 21, after V lost 5 bases and J lost 1 base. The chain's CDR3 is CASSQPRQRTSGRALTSYEQYF. The CDR3 bases are TGTGCCAGCAGCCAACCGAGACAGAGGACTAGCGGGAGGGCCCTTACTTCCTACGAGCAGTACTTC.

The chain uses TRBV29-1 and TRBJ2-5, with 10 bases lining up with TRBD1. The end of the DNA is better explained by TRBJ2-7, so the J call may be wrong. CDR1 is SQVTM and CDR2 is ANQGSEA in the germline V gene. CDR3 length equals 14 residues. CDR3 protein: CSAVPRQGAYEQYF. The CDR3 DNA reads TGCAGCGCAGTACCGCGACAGGGGGCTTACGAGCAGTACTTC.

This clone was seen only a few times. The chain is built from TRBV7-9 and TRBJ2-1; a weak D match, TRBD2 (7 bases). V was cut by 8 bases and J by 6 bases, with 17 bases left in between. Germline V gives CDR1 SEHNR, CDR2 FQNEAQ (reference sequence). CDR3 length: 14 residues. The chain's CDR3 is CASPPGEGGNEQFF. The CDR3 DNA reads TGTGCCAGCCCGCCGGGGGAGGGGGGCAATGAGCAGTTCTTC.

The V gene is TRBV5-1, the J gene TRBJ2-5; D may be TRBD2 (7 bases). V was trimmed by 0 bases and J by 4 bases, leaving 10 bases between them. The germline V gene encodes CDR1 SGHRS and CDR2 YFSETQ. CDR3 length: 14 residues. Here the CDR3 reads CASSLVAGAETQYF. CDR3 nucleotides: TGCGCCAGCAGCTTGGTTGCGGGGGCAGAGACCCAGTACTTC.

The chain carries TRBV15 and TRBJ1-5; TRBD1 agrees at 8 bases. Germline trimming cut 3 bases from V and 2 bases from J; bases unmatched to any gene: 12. Germline V lookup: CDR1 LNHNV, CDR2 YYDKDF (reference sequence). The length of the CDR3 is 18 residues. The CDR3 protein is CATSSHRGMRGGNQPQHF. CDR3 DNA sequence: TGTGCCACCAGCAGTCACAGGGGGATGAGAGGGGGCAATCAGCCCCAGCATTTT.

The chain recombines TRBV11-3 with TRBJ2-7, with TRBD1 as a possible D gene (6 bases). The germline CDR1 and CDR2 sequences are SGHNT and YENEEA. With 7 bases removed from V and 2 bases from J, the gap between germline ends came to 9 bases. The CDR3 spans 12 residues. The CDR3 DNA is TGTGCCAGCACGGACAGTACCTACGAGCAGTACTTC. Its protein product is CASTDSTYEQYF.

The CDR3 nucleotides read TGTGCCAGCAGCGTAGCTGCTAGCGGGACCCGAGATACGCAGTATTTT. Residues: CASSVAASGTRDTQYF. The chain has TRBV9 and TRBJ2-3, with 9 bases identical to TRBD2. V shed 0 bases and J 5 bases; nucleotides not matched to a gene: 7. This CDR3 is built from 16 residues. Looked up from germline, CDR1 is SGDLS and CDR2 is YYNGEE.

V and J are TRBV5-4 and TRBJ1-2, with unresolved D. The germline CDR1 and CDR2 sequences are SGHNT and YYREEE (reference sequence). V lost 0 bases and J lost 0, with 6 bases in between. The CDR3 length is 14 residues. The CDR3 spells CASSLAGTNYGYTF. As DNA, the CDR3 is TGTGCCAGCAGCTTGGCCGGGACTAACTATGGCTACACCTTC.

The chain is built from TRBV10-2 and TRBJ1-4, with D possibly matching TRBD1 (5 bases). Germline V gene data show CDR1 as WSHSY and CDR2 as SAAADI. V shed 7 bases and J shed 8 bases, with 14 bases lying between them. CDR3 length: 13 residues. The CDR3 nucleotides read TGCGCCAGCACCTGGATTGGGGGGGAAAAACTGTTTTTT. Amino acid sequence: CASTWIGGEKLFF.

This sequence joins TRBV27 and TRBJ2-3; 10 bases are shared with TRBD2. The length of the CDR3 is 15 residues. The V and J ends lost 3 bases and 5 bases, in that order; junction bases with no gene match: 5. Germline CDR1 is MNHEY and CDR2 is SMNVEV (reference sequence). The CDR3 nucleotides read TGTGCCAGCAGTTTCAGCGGGGGGGCCTTAGATACGCAGTATTTT. This translates into CASSFSGGALDTQYF.

The chain has TRBV27 and TRBJ2-2; 7 nucleotides line up with TRBD1. From germline, CDR1 is MNHEY and CDR2 SMNVEV (reference sequence). The length of the CDR3 is 15 residues. V shed 7 bases and J 4 bases; nucleotides not matched to a gene: 9. Written as DNA, the CDR3 is TGTGCCAGCACTACCTACAGGGGCCCCACCGGGGAGCTGTTTTTT. Translating it yields CASTTYRGPTGELFF.

The chain joins TRBV5-1 to TRBJ1-4; no firm D call. The CDR3 loop spans 15 amino acids. CDR1 SGHRS and CDR2 YFSETQ come from the germline V gene. With 4 bases removed from V and 7 bases from J, the gap between germline ends came to 17 bases. CDR3 loop: CASSPIPSEGEKLFF. CDR3 DNA: TGCGCCAGCAGCCCGATCCCCAGTGAGGGTGAAAAACTGTTTTTT.

The V gene is TRBV6-4, the J gene TRBJ2-1, with 9 bases that match TRBD1. This CDR3 has 14 amino acids. The germline V gene encodes CDR1 MRHNA and CDR2 SNTAGT. The V segment lost 6 bases and the J segment 9 bases; nucleotides outside the gene matches: 9. CDR3 amino acids: CASRIGTGFGEQFF. The CDR3 region has the DNA TGTGCCAGCAGGATCGGGACAGGGTTTGGTGAGCAGTTCTTC.

As concerns this clone: The limits of the CDR3 on the DNA are not certain, so only TCRdb's listed CDR3 is given. J is TRBJ2-7 and V is TRBV19; the tabulated D call, TRBD1, remains unverified against the DNA. The CDR3 is 15 amino acids in total, end residues counted. Germline V CDR1 and CDR2: LNHDA, SQIVND (reference sequence). CDR3 residues: CASSILAAKAYEQYF.

The genes are TRBV4-2 and TRBJ1-5; TRBD1 matches at 7 bases. Germline V gene data show CDR1 as LGHNA and CDR2 as YNFKEQ. V gave up 4 bases and J gave up 2 bases; unmatched junction bases: 8. This CDR3 has 16 amino acids. The CDR3 protein is CASSLGTQGGNQPQHF. The CDR3 nucleotides read TGTGCCAGCAGCCTAGGGACTCAGGGGGGCAATCAGCCCCAGCATTTT.

The chain couples TRBV5-1 to TRBJ1-1; possible D gene TRBD1, 5 bases. The CDR3 runs 16 residues. V was shortened by 0 bases and J by 6 bases, with 18 bases between the two germline ends. From germline, CDR1 is SGHRS and CDR2 YFSETQ. The chain's CDR3 is CASSLEFWEGRAEAFF. Written as DNA, the CDR3 is TGCGCCAGCAGCTTGGAATTTTGGGAGGGGCGGGCTGAAGCTTTCTTT. The entire variable domain, with the rest obtained from reference TRBV5-1 and TRBJ1-1, is as follows: KAGVTQTPRYLIKTRGQQVTLSCSPISGHRSVSWYQQTPGQGLQFLFEYFSETQRNKGNFPGRFSGRQFSNSRSEMNVSTLELGDSALYLCASSLEFWEGRAEAFFGQGTRLTVV.

The CDR3 sequence is CASSSGQGTDTQYF. Here the CDR3 DNA reads TGTGCCAGCAGCTCGGGACAAGGCACAGATACGCAGTATTTT. This chain joins TRBV13 and TRBJ2-3; a weak D match, TRBD1 (6 bases). V was cut by 4 bases and J by 1 base, with 9 bases left in between. Germline lookup yields CDR1 PRHDT and CDR2 FYEKMQ (reference sequence). This CDR3 is 14 amino acids long.

The chain links TRBV14 to TRBJ1-6, with 7 bases lining up with TRBD1. This CDR3 has 17 residues. Germline assignment: CDR1 SGHDN and CDR2 FVKESK. Trimming took 0 bases from V and 5 from J; bases not matched to a gene: 7. The CDR3 reads CASSQDHGTGDNSPLHF. As DNA, the CDR3 is TGTGCCAGCAGCCAAGATCATGGCACAGGGGATAATTCACCCCTCCACTTT.

The rearrangement uses TRBV7-9 and TRBJ2-5; 10 bases match TRBD1. V was pared by 1 base and J by 3 bases, with 2 bases of the junction left unmatched. Germline V gene lookup returns CDR1 SEHNR and CDR2 FQNEAQ (reference sequence). This CDR3 comprises 15 residues. For the CDR3, the DNA is TGTGCCAGCAGCTTAGGGACAGGGGGGAAAGAGACCCAGTACTTC. Its protein is CASSLGTGGKETQYF.

The chain links TRBV9 to TRBJ1-1, with D possibly matching TRBD1 (5 bases). From germline, CDR1 is SGDLS and CDR2 YYNGEE. Trimming cost V 6 bases and J 7 bases, with 16 bases left between them. This CDR3 comprises 13 residues. This CDR3 reads CASTAGGVGEAFF. The CDR3 nucleotides read TGTGCCAGCACTGCGGGGGGAGTCGGTGAAGCTTTCTTT.

The chain has TRBV11-2 and TRBJ2-7; weak D call: TRBD2 (6 bases). In germline, CDR1 is SGHAT, CDR2 FQNNGV. This CDR3 contains 16 residues. The ends were cut back, 3 bases at V and 3 bases at J, with 18 bases in the middle. The CDR3 DNA follows: TGTGCCAGCAGCTTGAGGCGCGGGGCGGAACTCTACGAGCAGTACTTC. Its protein product is CASSLRRGAELYEQYF.

The chain recombines TRBV4-3 with TRBJ2-5; 8 bases are shared with TRBD2. The V segment lost 0 bases and the J segment 7 bases; nucleotides outside the gene matches: 10. The V gene's germline CDR1 is LGHNA and CDR2 YSLEER. This CDR3 has 16 amino acids. CDR3 nucleotide sequence: TGCGCCAGCAGCCAAGATTCGGGGACTAGTATAGGGACCCAGTACTTC. As protein: CASSQDSGTSIGTQYF.

The V call is TRBV28, the J call TRBJ2-7, with D possibly TRBD1 on 5 matching bases. Germline CDR1 is MDHEN and CDR2 is SYDVKM. The CDR3 contains 12 residues. Trimming cost V 7 bases and J 9 bases, with 16 bases left between them. The CDR3 nucleotides read TGTGCCAGCAAGTCAGGGAAAGAAGGGCAGTACTTC. It encodes CASKSGKEGQYF.

The chain employs TRBV28 and TRBJ2-7; possibly TRBD1 for D (6 bases). The germline V gene has CDR1 MDHEN and CDR2 SYDVKM. The CDR3 is 18 amino acids. V lost 4 bases, J lost 5 bases, and 27 bases lay in between. The CDR3 loop reads CASSSQGGRGARMDEQYF. The CDR3 nucleotides read TGTGCCAGCAGTTCTCAGGGTGGCAGGGGAGCCCGAATGGACGAGCAGTACTTC.

The chain employs TRBV5-5 and TRBJ2-7; TRBD1 aligns across 7 bases. Trimming removed 4 bases from V and 5 bases from J; junction bases left unmatched: 3. The CDR3 sequence is 12 residues long. Germline V gene sequence: CDR1 SGHKS, CDR2 YYEKEE (reference sequence). The CDR3 loop is CASSIDRDEQYF. CDR3 in DNA: TGTGCCAGCAGCATAGACAGGGACGAGCAGTACTTC.